This T cell receptor beta chain was identified in a study of blood T cells in healthy people across ages (dated by TCRdb to the mid-2010s). Regarding the study in general: In model experiments, template switching captured roughly one uniquely barcoded TCR beta cDNA molecule for every two T cells. To track age-related changes in TCR beta repertoire diversity, the study relied on deep sequencing normalized with unique cDNA molecular identifiers. The donors were split into four age groups: young (average around 16 years), middle-aged (about 40), aged (around 67) and long-lived (under 90). To avoid experimental bias, donors of different ages were spread randomly across the sequencing lanes. Using the same blood draw, the study looked at two additional independent replicas of 1 million unique cDNA reads for two donors, one aged 18 to 30 and the other aged 80 or older. Study-wide conclusions, independent of this receptor: Since profiling was done on bulk unsorted PBMCs, naive and antigen-experienced compartments could not be conclusively compared. The long-lived group showed more naive CD4+ T cells, fewer expanded clones and increased TCR diversity than the aged group, suggesting age selection. The percentage of naive T cells measured by flow cytometry correlated strongly with observed TCR beta diversity. Total diversity estimates from one million sequenced T cells were considered lower bounds and underestimates. Observed TCR beta diversity per million T cells fell roughly linearly with age, and a significant reduction was already apparent by age around 36. The CMV infection status of donors was not known, potentially confounding age-related changes in expanded clonotypes.

Details on this clonotype: Its antigen target is currently unknown. Per-base qualities were not stored, and no clone one base away is much larger.

Libraries came from 5' RACE. The instrument was an Illumina HiSeq 2500. The second PCR ran for roughly 7 to 12 cycles and used a J-beta primer mix along with a sample-barcoded 5' primer. A unique molecular identifier was introduced onto each TCR beta cDNA molecule by a template-switch 5' adaptor carrying 12 random nucleotides. Each sample yielded at least 3 million CDR3-containing paired-end reads. All of the RNA was converted into first-strand cDNA using the Mint cDNA synthesis kit, with a TRBC-specific oligonucleotide serving as the primer. All cDNA was treated with uracil-DNA glycosylase and then went through a first 18-cycle PCR with the universal primers M1SS and BC2_uni_R. The authors' analysis ran thus. Normalization of each sample was performed by random selection of 1 million high-quality reads, each carrying a distinct molecular identifier. Instead of being binned into consensus sequences, reads that shared molecular identifiers were thrown out. MiTCR, run with a Q25 quality threshold and the strictest error-elimination algorithm, handled CDR3 identification, clonotype clustering and error correction. A nonparametric unseen species model using Euler transformation provided a lower-bound estimate of total TCR beta diversity. The public reads were reprocessed in TCRdb via fastp at Q25 and MiXCR, keeping in-frame beta chains. Identical CDR3 protein sequences are pooled into one entry, listed with their most common genes and DNA. The V and J calls were determined by TCRdb, not by the authors. This sample comprises about 1.1 million distinct CDR3 sequences, 30% to 40% of them detected only once. About 12% of the sample rests with the top ten.

Systemically healthy Caucasian individuals from Russia, some 40 in total and aged about 6 to 100 years, were included as donors. Each donor gave about 9.7 milliliters of peripheral blood, drawn into EDTA-treated Vacutainer tubes. Ficoll-Paque density-gradient centrifugation was used to isolate PBMCs, with at least 6.5 million obtained per sample. Total RNA was extracted from PBMCs with Trizol reagent, with at least 5 micrograms obtained per sample. For every donor, flow cytometry on a PBMC aliquot measured the percentage of naive CD45RAhigh/CD27high T cells. The germline V gene provides CDR1 SGHTS and CDR2 YDEGEE. V is cut by 2 bases and J by 6 bases, and the space between the germline ends is 13 bases. The CDR3 covers 14 residues, taking in both the cysteine and the phenylalanine. Only the CDR3 portion is preserved as DNA: 42 bases, with reading frame beginning at the first base.

This chain joins TRBV5-8 to TRBJ2-3, with the D call tentatively TRBD1 or TRBD2, each fitting 5 bases. The sample was blood. The receptor was derived from a man younger than 35 in good health. The DNA reads as follows: TGTGCCAGCAGCTTCGGGGCCGAAGGGGATACGCAGTATTTT. This yields the protein CASSFGAEGDTQYF.